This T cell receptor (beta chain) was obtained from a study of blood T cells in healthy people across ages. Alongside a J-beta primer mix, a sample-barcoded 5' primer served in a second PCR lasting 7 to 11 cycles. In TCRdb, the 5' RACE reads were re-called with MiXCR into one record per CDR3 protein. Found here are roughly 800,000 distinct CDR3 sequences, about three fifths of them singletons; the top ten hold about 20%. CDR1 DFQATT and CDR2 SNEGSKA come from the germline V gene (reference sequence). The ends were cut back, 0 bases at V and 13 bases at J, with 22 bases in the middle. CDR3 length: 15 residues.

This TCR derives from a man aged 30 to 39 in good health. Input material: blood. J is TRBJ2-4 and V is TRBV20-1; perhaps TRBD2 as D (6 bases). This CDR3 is CSARDPGGAPWSQYF. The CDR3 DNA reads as TGCAGTGCTAGAGATCCAGGCGGGGCTCCGTGGTCCCAGTACTTC.